This T cell receptor beta chain comes out of a study of shared clonotypes between healthy human individuals. Data came from immunoSEQ multiplex PCR; TCRdb stores just in-frame clones and leaves some out. The profile covers under 1,900,000 clones, with approximately 98.5% appearing a single time and under 0.45% taken by the ten largest. The V gene's germline CDR1 is SEHNR and CDR2 FQNEAQ (reference sequence). The CDR3 runs to 13 residues. The junction had 1 base not matched to a gene; V was cut back by 2 bases and J by 7 bases. This clonotype was obtained from a man under 40 in good health. Material: naive CD4+ T cells sorted from blood. Subset denoted: CD45RA+ positively selected. V usage is TRBV7-9 and J usage is TRBJ2-2; 7 nucleotides agree with TRBD1. CDR3 protein: CASSLTGDGELFF. The CDR3 DNA is TGTGCCAGCAGCTTAACAGGGGACGGGGAGCTGTTTTTT.